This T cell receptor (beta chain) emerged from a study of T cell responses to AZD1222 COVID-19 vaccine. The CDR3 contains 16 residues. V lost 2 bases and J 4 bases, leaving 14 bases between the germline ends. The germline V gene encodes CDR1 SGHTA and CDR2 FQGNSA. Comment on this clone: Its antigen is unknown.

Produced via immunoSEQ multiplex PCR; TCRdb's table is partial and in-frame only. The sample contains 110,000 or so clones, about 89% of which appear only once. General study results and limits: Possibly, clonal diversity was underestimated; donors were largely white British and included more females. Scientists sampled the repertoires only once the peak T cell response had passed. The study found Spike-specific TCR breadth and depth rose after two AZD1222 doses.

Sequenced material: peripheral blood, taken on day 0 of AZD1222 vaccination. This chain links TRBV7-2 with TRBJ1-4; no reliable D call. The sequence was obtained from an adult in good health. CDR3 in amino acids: CASSLRWPSVNEKLFF. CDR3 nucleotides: TGTGCCAGCAGCTTACGCTGGCCATCTGTTAATGAAAAACTGTTTTTT.